This TCR beta chain was captured by sequencing in a study of spatial heterogeneity in lung cancer. The study's findings and limits: Blood carried ubiquitous expanded tumor TCRs more at resection than follow-up.

The CDR3 covers 16 residues. Trimming cost V 7 bases and J 5 bases; bases outside gene matches: 16. Germline CDR1 and CDR2: DFQATT and SNEGSKA (reference sequence). Using its own MiXCR run on the 5' RACE reads, TCRdb lists one record per CDR3 protein. The sample records 20,000 to 30,000 distinct CDR3 sequences, roughly 13% being singletons. The sample holds many counts of this clonotype. Its antigen is unidentified. Time point here: sample taken at primary tumor resection. Researchers sequenced whole RNA taken from tumor, nontumor lung or frozen PBMC without sorting. The V call is TRBV20-1, the J call TRBJ2-7; 11 bases match TRBD2. The sequence came from a female donor with early-stage non-small cell lung cancer. The sample consisted of PBMCs, taken at surgery. CDR3 sequence reads: CSVERPTTSGIDEQYF. For the CDR3, the DNA is TGCAGTGTCGAGAGACCAACGACTAGCGGGATTGACGAGCAGTACTTC.